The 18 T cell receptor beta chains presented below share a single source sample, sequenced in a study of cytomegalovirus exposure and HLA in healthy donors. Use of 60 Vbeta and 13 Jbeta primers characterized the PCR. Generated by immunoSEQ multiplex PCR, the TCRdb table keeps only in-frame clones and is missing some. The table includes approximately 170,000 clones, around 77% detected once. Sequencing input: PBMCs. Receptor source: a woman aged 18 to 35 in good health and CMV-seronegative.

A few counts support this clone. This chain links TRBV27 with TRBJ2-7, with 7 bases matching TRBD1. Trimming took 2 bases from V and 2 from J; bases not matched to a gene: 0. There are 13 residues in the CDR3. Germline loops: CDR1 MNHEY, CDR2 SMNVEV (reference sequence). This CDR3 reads CASSLTGAYEQYF. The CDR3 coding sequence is TGTGCCAGCAGTTTAACAGGGGCCTACGAGCAGTACTTC.

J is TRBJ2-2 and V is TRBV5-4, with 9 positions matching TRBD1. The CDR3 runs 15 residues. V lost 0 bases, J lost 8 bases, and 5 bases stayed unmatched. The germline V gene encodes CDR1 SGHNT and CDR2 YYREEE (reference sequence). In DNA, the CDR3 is TGTGCCAGCAGCTTGGTGGGACAGGGTTTGGGGGAGCTGTTTTTT. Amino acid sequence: CASSLVGQGLGELFF.

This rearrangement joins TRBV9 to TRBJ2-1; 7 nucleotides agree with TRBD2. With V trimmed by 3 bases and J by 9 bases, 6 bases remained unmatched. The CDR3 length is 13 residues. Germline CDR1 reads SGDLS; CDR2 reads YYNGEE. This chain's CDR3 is CASSGSPGGEQFF. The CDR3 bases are TGTGCCAGCAGCGGAAGCCCGGGGGGTGAGCAGTTCTTC.

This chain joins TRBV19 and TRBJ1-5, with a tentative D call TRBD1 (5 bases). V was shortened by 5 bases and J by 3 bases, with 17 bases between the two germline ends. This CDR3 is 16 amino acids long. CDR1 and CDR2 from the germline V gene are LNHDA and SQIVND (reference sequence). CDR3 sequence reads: CASSLTQRGFNQPQHF. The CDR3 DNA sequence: TGTGCCAGTAGTCTAACCCAACGGGGGTTCAATCAGCCCCAGCATTTT. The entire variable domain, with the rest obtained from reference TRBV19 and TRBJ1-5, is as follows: DGGITQSPKYLFRKEGQNVTLSCEQNLNHDAMYWYRQDPGQGLRLIYYSQIVNDFQKGDIAEGYSVSREKKESFPLTVTSAQKNPTAFYLCASSLTQRGFNQPQHFGDGTRLSIL.

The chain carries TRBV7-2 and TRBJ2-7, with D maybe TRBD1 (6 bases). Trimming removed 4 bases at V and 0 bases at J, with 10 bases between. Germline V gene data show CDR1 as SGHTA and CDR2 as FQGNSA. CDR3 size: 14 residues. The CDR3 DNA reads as TGTGCCAGCAGCTCTGACAGGTTCTCCTACGAGCAGTACTTC. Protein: CASSSDRFSYEQYF.

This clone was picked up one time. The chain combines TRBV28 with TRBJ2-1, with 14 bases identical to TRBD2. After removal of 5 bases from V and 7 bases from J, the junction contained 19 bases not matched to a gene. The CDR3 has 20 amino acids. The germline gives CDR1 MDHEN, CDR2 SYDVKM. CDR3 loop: CASSTSAGTSGSGLGNEQFF. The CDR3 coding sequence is TGTGCCAGCAGTACGTCTGCCGGGACTAGCGGGAGCGGTTTGGGAAATGAGCAGTTCTTC.

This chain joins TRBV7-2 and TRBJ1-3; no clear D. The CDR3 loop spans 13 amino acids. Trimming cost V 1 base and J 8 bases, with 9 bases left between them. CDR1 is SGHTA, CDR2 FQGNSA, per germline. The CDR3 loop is CASSLVRGDTIYF. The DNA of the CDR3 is TGTGCCAGCAGCTTAGTCCGCGGGGACACCATATATTTT. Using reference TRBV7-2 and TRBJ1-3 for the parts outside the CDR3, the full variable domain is GAGVSQSPSNKVTEKGKDVELRCDPISGHTALYWYRQSLGQGLEFLIYFQGNSAPDKSGLPSDRFSAERTGGSVSTLTIQRTQQEDSAVYLCASSLVRGDTIYFGEGSWLTVV.

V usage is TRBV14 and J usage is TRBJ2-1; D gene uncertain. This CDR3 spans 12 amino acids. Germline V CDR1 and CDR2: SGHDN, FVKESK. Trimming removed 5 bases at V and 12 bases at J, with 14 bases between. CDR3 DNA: TGTGCCAGCAGCTATTCTGTGACGGGGCAGTTCTTC. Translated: CASSYSVTGQFF.

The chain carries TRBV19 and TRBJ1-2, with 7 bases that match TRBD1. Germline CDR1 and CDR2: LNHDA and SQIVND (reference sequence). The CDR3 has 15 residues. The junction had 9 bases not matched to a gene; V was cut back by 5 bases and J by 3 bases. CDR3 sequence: CASSLSTGPYYGYTF. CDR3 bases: TGTGCCAGTAGTCTGTCGACAGGGCCGTACTATGGCTACACCTTC.

CDR3 sequence: CASSMGGRTSTDTQYF. In DNA, the CDR3 is TGTGCCAGTAGTATGGGGGGTAGGACGAGCACAGATACGCAGTATTTT. The V call is TRBV19, the J call TRBJ2-3; tentatively, D is TRBD2 (6 bases). Germline-derived CDR1 and CDR2 are LNHDA and SQIVND (reference sequence). Trimming removed 3 bases at V and 0 bases at J, with 13 bases between. The CDR3 contains 16 residues.

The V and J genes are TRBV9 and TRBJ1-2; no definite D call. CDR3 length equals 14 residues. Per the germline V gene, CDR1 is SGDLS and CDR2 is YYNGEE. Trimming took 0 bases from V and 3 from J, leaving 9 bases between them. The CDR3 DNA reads TGTGCCAGCAGCGTAGAGTCGGGGTACTATGGCTACACCTTC. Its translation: CASSVESGYYGYTF. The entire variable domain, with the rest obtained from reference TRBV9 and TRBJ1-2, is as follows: DSGVTQTPKHLITATGQRVTLRCSPRSGDLSVYWYQQSLDQGLQFLIQYYNGEERAKGNILERFSAQQFPDLHSELNLSSLELGDSALYFCASSVESGYYGYTFGSGTRLTVV.

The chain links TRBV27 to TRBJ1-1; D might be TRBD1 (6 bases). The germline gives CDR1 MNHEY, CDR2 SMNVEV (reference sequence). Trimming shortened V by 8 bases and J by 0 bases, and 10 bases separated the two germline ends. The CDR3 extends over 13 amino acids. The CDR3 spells CASWRTVNTEAFF. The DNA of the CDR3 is TGTGCCAGCTGGCGGACAGTGAACACTGAAGCTTTCTTT.

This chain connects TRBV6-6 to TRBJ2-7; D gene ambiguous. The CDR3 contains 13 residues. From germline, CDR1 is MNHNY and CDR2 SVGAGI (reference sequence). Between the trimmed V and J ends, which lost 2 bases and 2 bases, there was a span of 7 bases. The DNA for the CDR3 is TGTGCCAGCAGTTACGGCAATACCTACGAGCAGTACTTC. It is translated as CASSYGNTYEQYF.

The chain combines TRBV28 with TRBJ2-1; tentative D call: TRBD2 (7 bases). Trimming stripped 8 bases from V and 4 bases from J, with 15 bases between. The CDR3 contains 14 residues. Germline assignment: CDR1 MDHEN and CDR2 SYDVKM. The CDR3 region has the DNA TGTGCCAGCCAGGTAGGGGGGGCATACAATGAGCAGTTCTTC. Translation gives CASQVGGAYNEQFF.

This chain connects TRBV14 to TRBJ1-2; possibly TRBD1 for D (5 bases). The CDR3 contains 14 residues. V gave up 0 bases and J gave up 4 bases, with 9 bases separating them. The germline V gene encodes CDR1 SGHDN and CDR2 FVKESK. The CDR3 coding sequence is TGTGCCAGCAGCCAAGATGCAGGGATCTATGGCTACACCTTC. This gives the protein CASSQDAGIYGYTF.

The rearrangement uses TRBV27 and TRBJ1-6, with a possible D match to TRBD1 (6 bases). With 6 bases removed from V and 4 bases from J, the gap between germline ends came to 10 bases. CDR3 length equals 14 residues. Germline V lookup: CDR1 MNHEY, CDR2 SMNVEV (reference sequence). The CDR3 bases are TGTGCCAGCAGAGGGGGAGGGTATAATTCACCCCTCCACTTT. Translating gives CASRGGGYNSPLHF.

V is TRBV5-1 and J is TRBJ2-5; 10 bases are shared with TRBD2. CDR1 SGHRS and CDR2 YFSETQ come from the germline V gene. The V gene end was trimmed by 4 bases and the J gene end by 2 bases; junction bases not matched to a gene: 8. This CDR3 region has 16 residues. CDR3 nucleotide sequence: TGCGCCAGCAGCCCCTCTAGCGGGGGACGACAAGAGACCCAGTACTTC. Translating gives CASSPSSGGRQETQYF.

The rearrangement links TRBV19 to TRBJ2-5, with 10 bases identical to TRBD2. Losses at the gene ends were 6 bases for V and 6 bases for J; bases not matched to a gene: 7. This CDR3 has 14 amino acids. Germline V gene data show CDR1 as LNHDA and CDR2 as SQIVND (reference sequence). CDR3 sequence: CASSQAGGDKTQYF. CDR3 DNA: TGTGCCAGTAGCCAAGCGGGGGGGGATAAGACCCAGTACTTC.